A single TCR beta chain is shown here with its context. Its antigen is currently not known. The input lacks base qualities; no much larger clone sits a single base away. In total, roughly 670 healthy bone marrow donors made up the cohort. At the time of sampling, every cohort member was nominally healthy, though immune exposures that went unrecorded were likely present. The donor was CMV seropositive and belonged to the group of 250 to 300 seropositive cohort members. Each donor provided a peripheral blood sample, and peripheral blood mononuclear cells were used for TCR beta sequencing. The Qiagen DNeasy Blood Extraction Kit was used to extract genomic DNA from the blood cell samples. Library preparation employed the immunoSEQ multiplex PCR assay. A mixture of 60 forward primers for TCR Vbeta segments and 13 reverse primers for TCR Jbeta segments was used in the multiplex PCR. The CDR3 region of rearranged TCR beta genes was amplified from genomic DNA with a multiplex PCR assay. The amplified TCR beta libraries were sequenced on the Illumina HiSeq System as 87-base-pair reads. The authors' pipeline ran thus. In a later analysis, around 80 million unique TCR beta chains were counted across the 500 to 850 repertoires, and around 10 million of these chains were shared by at least two donors. Raw reads were error-corrected and collapsed into unique sequences with a nearest-neighbor algorithm that merged closely related sequences to remove PCR and sequencing errors. V, D and J gene segments were assigned by aligning CDR3 sequences to IMGT reference sequences. Each retained sequence needed at least a six-nucleotide match to both a V gene segment and a J gene segment. Rearrangements were called productive when the CDR3 lacked stop codons and stayed in frame with V and J; all others were non-productive. CDR3 was defined according to IMGT convention as the region running from the second conserved V-encoded cysteine to the conserved J-encoded phenylalanine. The earlier analysis of roughly 590 of the donors excluded any sequence lacking an unambiguous match to a single V gene segment. An earlier analysis of several hundred of the donors called V segments functional above 56.7% productive rearrangements and segregating when the between-donor standard deviation exceeded 5%. A statistical classification framework was built to diagnose cytomegalovirus status from the catalog of TCR beta chain sequences. V and J gene assignment, in a later analysis, came from comparing TCR nucleotide sequences with IMGT/GENE-DB human TR gene sequences. Using the TCRdist pipeline, a later analysis assigned CDR3 sequences along with most-parsimonious VDJ recombination scenarios. In a later analysis, every TCR beta chain was defined by the combination of its CDR3 amino acid sequence and its V-gene family, and reads without a unique V-gene family were dropped. A later analysis removed several hundred highly shared, low-generation-probability nucleotide sequences to deal with suspected cross-contamination and a sequencing artifact. For each public chain, a later analysis derived a clonal expansion index from normalized ranks of inferred template counts within each repertoire. A later analysis computed generation probabilities with a VDJ recombination model fitted to out-of-frame rearrangements, and checked the results against IGoR. In a later analysis, TCR-TCR, TCR-HLA and TCR-CMV co-occurrence was scored with hypergeometric tests, and a repertoire-size bias correction was applied to TCR pairs. In a later analysis, false discovery rates were estimated by permuting HLA or CMV assignments 20 times. In a later analysis, co-occurring TCRs were grouped using DBSCAN, and TCRdist sequence similarity was added for clustering within HLA-allele-positive subsets. For co-occurrence clustering, repertoires with fewer than 30,000 or more than 120,000 public chains were excluded, along with a handful of repertoires with anomalous nucleotide sharing. Here the immuneACCESS table is served through TCRdb, limited to in-frame sequences with V and J called. Missing clones are a known gap in these copies; in checked studies unresolved V genes cover under half, and the rest lacks a known reason. The V and J calls and the clone size are those of that table, but D and trimming were determined from the DNA. Counted in this sample were about 78,000 clones; 55% to 75% of them appeared once. Approximately 5.8% of the sample comes from the top ten.

The data were obtained in a study of cytomegalovirus exposure and HLA in healthy donors (dated by TCRdb to 2015 to 2018). Turning to the overall study: According to an earlier analysis of several hundred of the donors, about 190 million T cells yielded 120 million or so unique TCR beta sequences and 276 Gb of sequence data. In a later analysis, previously published TCR beta repertoires from 666 donors were re-analyzed and high-resolution HLA genotyping was added so that TCR occurrence patterns could be studied. Every discovery cohort repertoire had been produced on one sequencing platform. A few DR-DQ haplotypes were treated as single units for association and clustering because of strong linkage in the cohort. Typing coverage varied by locus: roughly 629-640 donors for A, B, C, DRB1 and DQB1; around 560 for DQA1; 606 for DPA1; approximately 470 for DPB1. In an earlier analysis of roughly 540 of the donors, high-throughput TCR beta sequencing was used to judge whether each TCR beta V gene segment behaved as functional or pseudogenic. Of the roughly 400 genotyped donors, over 70% fell in the genetic ancestry cluster associated with self-reported Caucasian donors. Among roughly 400 genotyped donors of the cohort, an average of roughly 230,000 unique TCR beta nucleotide sequences was sequenced per donor, of which 15% to 20% were non-productive. The T cell repertoires of 550 to 850 subjects were profiled by immunosequencing and related to cytomegalovirus serostatus. Besides the first cohort of roughly 700 subjects, a separate validation cohort made up of 120 different subjects was used. Genome-wide SNP genotypes for about 65% of the 666 donors were used in a later genetic analysis, which treated that subset as a discovery cohort. High-throughput TCR immunosequencing, statistical association of individual TCRs with disease status, and machine learning were combined to predict cytomegalovirus infection status. Roughly 300 gigabases of sequencing data and roughly 81 million unique TCR sequences made up an early release that covered fewer than 650 HLA-typed donors. Both class I and class II loci were covered by HLA typing, at four-digit resolution. The study aimed to test whether signatures of past pathogen exposure could be identified by cataloging public T cell receptors. In the later analysis, no new phenotypic data were used to find candidate immune exposures; instead, reliance was placed on TCR beta sequences and their occurrence across donors. Donor age, sex, ethnicity and CMV serostatus were compiled alongside the repertoire data. The research as a whole found: A further reported finding was that TCR beta sequences accurately predicted the HLA-A and HLA-B alleles for most subjects in the first cohort. Correlated functional status among segregating V segments might reflect linkage disequilibrium, but an unknown experimental factor could not be ruled out. According to a later genetic analysis, donors in an Asian-associated ancestry cluster had fewer N-insertions in productive TCRs than the approximately 630-donor mean. Strong co-occurrence of HLA alleles, especially DR and DQ, made assigning TCR associations to individual alleles difficult. For the cohort, immune exposure information was limited to CMV serostatus. The earlier analysis of 450 to 700 of the donors excluded roughly 17 rarely observed V segments, including chromosome 9 orphons, because counts were too low. V-gene and J-gene trimming of TCR beta chains was associated with a missense DCLRE1C variant in a later genetic analysis, and the association was replicated in an independent cohort. A later analysis found that most CMV-associated TCR beta chains appeared HLA-restricted, with HLA associations seemingly driven largely by CMV exposure. Most TCR sequences were seen in very few donors, while some public TCRs were found in many individuals. In this cohort, only TCR beta chains were sequenced, and detectable features were limited by the absence of alpha or paired-chain data. The sequencing pipeline was judged likely to have produced a cluster of highly shared sequence variants as a technical artifact. In a later analysis, some 18,000 TCR beta sequences were associated with specific HLA alleles at a false discovery rate of 0.05. It was suggested by the authors that the approach could potentially be generalized to other disease states and immunological phenotypes. According to a later analysis, TCR association rates differed among HLA loci, with DRB1 alleles showing the most associated TCRs and HLA-C alleles showing the fewest. The classifier was reported to diagnose cytomegalovirus status with high specificity and sensitivity in both the original and validation cohorts. Presence/absence analyses assumed roughly uniform sequencing depth across donors, an assumption that may not hold. A total of fewer than 200 TCR beta chains were listed by the study as associated with cytomegalovirus. Because HLA typing was unavailable for some donors at each locus, only the typed subset was used in association tests. In a later analysis, several top co-occurrence clusters were reported to appear linked to parvovirus B19, influenza, CMV and Epstein-Barr virus. Compared with equally common non-associated chains, HLA-associated TCR beta chains in a later analysis were more clonally expanded and had lower generation probabilities. In an earlier analysis of around 600 of the donors, most TCR beta V segments were observed in productive rearrangements about 90% or about 30% of the time, broadly matching IMGT annotations. In vitro tests confirmed that a few of the cytomegalovirus-associated TCR beta chains recognize cytomegalovirus antigens.

Sequencing input: PBMCs. The receptor was derived from a man in his thirties or forties in good health and CMV-seropositive.

The nucleotide sequence is given as TGCGCCAGCAGAAGGACTAGCGGGGACGCCCAGGAGCAGTTCTTC. It encodes CASRRTSGDAQEQFF. Rearrangement joined TRBV5-1 to TRBJ2-1; 12 junctional bases match TRBD2. CDR1 and CDR2 are read off the germline V gene as SGHRS and YFSETQ. The CDR3 holds 15 amino acids from the cysteine to the phenylalanine. Just the 45-base CDR3 DNA is kept, in frame starting at base 1. V trim: 5 bases; J trim: 10 bases; unmatched bases: 10. Beyond the CDR3, the reference TRBV5-1 and TRBJ2-1 genes provide the residues; the full variable domain reads: KAGVTQTPRYLIKTRGQQVTLSCSPISGHRSVSWYQQTPGQGLQFLFEYFSETQRNKGNFPGRFSGRQFSNSRSEMNVSTLELGDSALYLCASRRTSGDAQEQFFGPGTRLTVL.